This passage covers 5 T cell receptor beta chains from one sample sequenced in a study of shared clonotypes between healthy human individuals. The data were produced by immunoSEQ multiplex PCR, yet TCRdb's version contains in-frame clones alone and is incomplete. The table shows over 1.4 million clones, with roughly 95% occurring only once. Sequences were obtained from naive CD4+ T cells sorted from blood. Documented subset: CD45RA+ positively selected. Receptors originate from a man aged 25-45 years in good health.

The rearrangement uses TRBV18 and TRBJ2-5, with a weak D call TRBD2 (5 bases). The germline CDR1 and CDR2 sequences are KGHSH and LQKENI. This CDR3 has 15 residues. The germline V and J ends were trimmed by 3 bases and 2 bases, with 13 bases remaining between them. CDR3 sequence: CASSPAGGAQETQYF. In DNA form, the CDR3 reads TGTGCCAGCTCACCCGCAGGAGGAGCTCAAGAGACCCAGTACTTC.

In its sample, this clone was seen once. The rearrangement joins TRBV30 to TRBJ2-7; 9 bases match TRBD2. Germline CDR1 and CDR2: GTSNPN and SVGIG (reference sequence). After removal of 3 bases from V and 7 bases from J, the junction contained 16 bases not matched to a gene. CDR3 size: 16 residues. As DNA, the CDR3 is TGTGCCTGGAGCCTACGACGCGGGAGGGACCCGGGGGAGCAGTACTTC. Translating gives CAWSLRRGRDPGEQYF. Filled out from reference TRBV30 and TRBJ2-7, the complete variable domain reads SQTIHQWPATLVQPVGSPLSLECTVEGTSNPNLYWYRQAAGRGLQLLFYSVGIGQISSEVPQNLSASRPQDRQFILSSKKLLLSDSGFYLCAWSLRRGRDPGEQYFGPGTRLTVT.

On this clone: This specimen includes other DNA sequences encoding the same CDR3. This sequence joins TRBV7-2 and TRBJ2-1; tentatively, D is TRBD1 (5 bases). V lost 3 bases to trimming and J lost 0 bases, with 6 bases between them. The CDR3 spans 14 residues. Germline loops: CDR1 SGHTA, CDR2 FQGNSA. The CDR3 protein is CASSLQGSYNEQFF. The CDR3 coding sequence is TGTGCCAGCAGCTTGCAGGGCTCCTACAATGAGCAGTTCTTC.

This rearrangement joins TRBV5-8 to TRBJ2-7, with D unresolved. Trimming took 1 base from V and 1 from J, leaving 9 bases between them. Looked up from germline, CDR1 is SGHTS and CDR2 is YDEGEE. The CDR3 has 14 amino acids. The CDR3 DNA reads as TGTGCCAGCAGCTTGTTAGAGATGTCCTACGAGCAGTACTTC. It translates to CASSLLEMSYEQYF.

The genes are TRBV9 and TRBJ2-7; weak D call: TRBD2 (6 bases). V lost 0 bases and J 0 bases, leaving 13 bases between the germline ends. The CDR3 runs 16 residues. CDR1 is SGDLS and CDR2 is YYNGEE in the germline V gene. CDR3 in amino acids: CASSVVGGALSYEQYF. In DNA, the CDR3 is TGTGCCAGCAGCGTAGTTGGCGGGGCACTCTCCTACGAGCAGTACTTC. The variable domain in full, with the rest retrieved from reference TRBV9 and TRBJ2-7, is DSGVTQTPKHLITATGQRVTLRCSPRSGDLSVYWYQQSLDQGLQFLIQYYNGEERAKGNILERFSAQQFPDLHSELNLSSLELGDSALYFCASSVVGGALSYEQYFGPGTRLTVT.